This TCR beta chain originates from a study of T-cell memory formation after mild COVID-19. TCRdb redid the calling of the 5' RACE reads with MiXCR, one entry per CDR3 protein. The sample includes 300,000 to 400,000 distinct CDR3 sequences, over 25% of them seen just once. Trimming took 4 bases from V and 4 from J, leaving 11 bases between them. Germline V gene lookup returns CDR1 DFQATT and CDR2 SNEGSKA (reference sequence). The CDR3 extends over 12 amino acids. The chain employs TRBV20-1 and TRBJ2-7, with D perhaps matching TRBD2 (6 bases). The source is an adult woman who had mild COVID-19 (a few samples of this study predate the infection). Cell type and time point are not known. Sequences were obtained from PBMCs or a T cell subset sorted from them (not recorded which). CDR3 DNA: TGCAGTGCTATCCAGGCGGGGTACGAGCAGTACTTC. Protein sequence: CSAIQAGYEQYF.